This is a list of T cell receptor beta chains from one sample in a study of T-cell reconstitution after alpha-beta-depleted transplantation in children. TCRdb processed the PCR reads anew with MiXCR; each CDR3 protein has one entry. Among hundreds of thousands of distinct CDR3 sequences listed, around 13% were seen once. Sequencing used PBMCs from the stem cell graft donor, obtained from the stem cell graft. The receptors stem from a human donor who donated a stem cell graft to a child with combined immunodeficiency. Each CDR3 is given with its conserved first and last residue. A D gene is named only where the DNA matches it firmly. Some rows mark clone size as missing; the rest say once, few, many or name a class of expanded clone.

DNA: TGTGCCTGGAGAAAGATGGGAGGCACTGAAGCTTTCTTT
CDR3: CAWRKMGGTEAFF
J: TRBJ1-1
size: many
V: TRBV30
D: .

DNA: TGTGCCAGCAGCCCTCCGGGACTAGCGGGGGGATTGGCCGAGCAGTACTTC
CDR3: CASSPPGLAGGLAEQYF
J: TRBJ2-7
size: .
V: TRBV3-1
D: TRBD2

DNA: TGTGCCAGCAGCTTAGCGGGACCCGTTCAGCCCCAGCATTTT
CDR3: CASSLAGPVQPQHF
J: TRBJ1-5
size: .
V: TRBV7-9
D: .

DNA: TGTGCCAGCAGTCCACAGTCAGCGGGCCATGAGCAGTTCTTC
CDR3: CASSPQSAGHEQFF
J: TRBJ2-1
size: many
V: TRBV6-1
D: .

DNA: TGCAGCGTTGGGCTAGCGGGAGTAGATGAGCAGTTCTTC
CDR3: CSVGLAGVDEQFF
J: TRBJ2-1
size: many
V: TRBV29-1
D: TRBD2

DNA: TGTGCCATCAGTGAGAAGGGAATTACGGACGAGCAGTACTTC
CDR3: CAISEKGITDEQYF
J: TRBJ2-7
size: many
V: TRBV10-3
D: .

DNA: TGCAGTGCTTTTCTAGCGGCCACCAATGAGCAGTTCTTC
CDR3: CSAFLAATNEQFF
J: TRBJ2-1
size: many
V: TRBV20-1
D: TRBD2

DNA: TGTGCCAGCAGTTTATCGAGTCTAGCGGGGGACTCCTACAATGAGCAGTTCTTC
CDR3: CASSLSSLAGDSYNEQFF
J: TRBJ2-1
size: .
V: TRBV27
D: TRBD2

DNA: TGCGCCAGCAGCTTAGCCGCGGGGGGGAGAGTCGCAGATACGCAGTATTTT
CDR3: CASSLAAGGRVADTQYF
J: TRBJ2-3
size: .
V: TRBV5-1
D: TRBD2

DNA: TGTGCCAGCCGACTTACAAGGTACGAGCAGTACTTC
CDR3: CASRLTRYEQYF
J: TRBJ2-7
size: few
V: TRBV19
D: .

DNA: TGTGCCAGCAGCCCCTTCGCCGGGATCCAAGAGACCCAGTACTTC
CDR3: CASSPFAGIQETQYF
J: TRBJ2-5
size: .
V: TRBV7-2
D: .

DNA: TGCGCCAGCAGCCACGGGACAGGGGTAGACCAGCCCCAGCATTTT
CDR3: CASSHGTGVDQPQHF
J: TRBJ1-5
size: few
V: TRBV4-3
D: TRBD1

DNA: TGTGCCAGCAGTTCTCTCTTGAGGGGGGCCAACGTCCTGACTTTC
CDR3: CASSSLLRGANVLTF
J: TRBJ2-6
size: .
V: TRBV28
D: .

DNA: TGTGCCAGCAGGCTGGGAATTGATGGCTACACCTTC
CDR3: CASRLGIDGYTF
J: TRBJ1-2
size: many
V: TRBV5-5
D: .

DNA: TGTGCCAGCAGCACTGGGACAGCTCTTTCCGAGACCCAGTACTTC
CDR3: CASSTGTALSETQYF
J: TRBJ2-5
size: few
V: TRBV11-3
D: TRBD1

DNA: TGCAGTGCTAGTCACCTGACTAGCGGGAGCGGAGATGAGCAGTTCTTC
CDR3: CSASHLTSGSGDEQFF
J: TRBJ2-1
size: few
V: TRBV20-1
D: TRBD2

DNA: TGCGCCAGCAGCCAAGATGGCGTTAGCGAGCAGTACTTC
CDR3: CASSQDGVSEQYF
J: TRBJ2-7
size: few
V: TRBV4-3
D: .

DNA: TGTGCCAGCAGCCAAGGGCACAGCAACTACGAGCAGTACTTC
CDR3: CASSQGHSNYEQYF
J: TRBJ2-7
size: few
V: TRBV3-1
D: .

DNA: TGCTGTGCTAGACTATATAGCGGCCTCTGGGGTAATGAGCAGTTCTTC
CDR3: CCARLYSGLWGNEQFF
J: TRBJ2-1
size: .
V: TRBV20-1
D: .

DNA: TGTGCCATCAGTGATACAAACACCGGGGAGCTGTTTTTT
CDR3: CAISDTNTGELFF
J: TRBJ2-2
size: .
V: TRBV10-3
D: .

DNA: TGCAGCGTCACCGGGACCGCCGCTTCAAACACCATATATTTT
CDR3: CSVTGTAASNTIYF
J: TRBJ1-3
size: many
V: TRBV29-1
D: .

DNA: TGTGCCAGCGGTGGACTAGGCAGCTACGAGCAGTACTTC
CDR3: CASGGLGSYEQYF
J: TRBJ2-7
size: .
V: TRBV25-1
D: TRBD2

DNA: TGTGCCAGCACCCCCAGGCTTCCCGGGGGCAATGAGCAGTTCTTC
CDR3: CASTPRLPGGNEQFF
J: TRBJ2-1
size: .
V: TRBV6-1
D: .

DNA: TGTGCCAGCAGACAGGGCCCCGGGAGTAGTGAAAAACTGTTTTTT
CDR3: CASRQGPGSSEKLFF
J: TRBJ1-4
size: few
V: TRBV6-1
D: .

DNA: TGTGCCAGCAGTTACTCCCGGGACTACCTCTCCTACGAGCAGTACTTC
CDR3: CASSYSRDYLSYEQYF
J: TRBJ2-7
size: few
V: TRBV6-2/TRBV6-3
D: TRBD2

DNA: TGTGCCAGCAGTCCACCGGGACTAGAAAGTGGTGAGCAGTTCTTC
CDR3: CASSPPGLESGEQFF
J: TRBJ2-1
size: few
V: TRBV12-3/TRBV12-4
D: TRBD2